Presented here are 31 T cell receptor beta chains from one specimen sequenced in a study of shared clonotypes between healthy human individuals. TCRdb's table, derived via immunoSEQ multiplex PCR, lists solely in-frame clones and lacks some. The profile covers around 1,100,000 clones, with around three quarters appearing a single time and roughly 0.83% taken by the ten largest. The sample comprised memory CD4+ T cells from PBMCs. The subset: CD45RA-negative fraction. The receptors stem from a man in his late teens or twenties in good health. Some clones in this sample may be carry-over from other donors' samples.

This chain joins TRBV4-1 and TRBJ2-5; 7 bases are shared with TRBD2. Germline CDR1 is MGHRA and CDR2 is YSYEKL. With V trimmed by 4 bases and J by 2 bases, 7 bases remained unmatched. This CDR3 contains 15 residues. The CDR3 nucleotides are TGCGCCAGCAGCCCAGGGCAGGGAGGGCAAGAGACCCAGTACTTC. Protein product: CASSPGQGGQETQYF.

The V gene is TRBV5-1, the J gene TRBJ2-5, with 7 bases lining up with TRBD1. The V segment lost 4 bases and the J segment 3 bases; nucleotides outside the gene matches: 9. Germline V gene lookup returns CDR1 SGHRS and CDR2 YFSETQ. The CDR3 has 15 residues. CDR3 sequence reads: CASSPGQTDKETQYF. The CDR3 DNA follows: TGCGCCAGCAGCCCGGGACAGACTGACAAAGAGACCCAGTACTTC.

The chain has TRBV5-5 and TRBJ2-2; perhaps TRBD1 as D (5 bases). The CDR3 has 14 amino acids. Trimming pared 0 bases from V and 6 bases from J, leaving 9 bases between. Germline V lookup: CDR1 SGHKS, CDR2 YYEKEE (reference sequence). The CDR3 region is CASSLGRAAGELFF. The CDR3 region has the DNA TGTGCCAGCAGCTTGGGCAGGGCCGCCGGGGAGCTGTTTTTT.

The DNA of the CDR3 is TGTGCCAGCAGACAGAGCTCTGGAAACACCATATATTTT. As protein: CASRQSSGNTIYF. The V and J genes are TRBV2 and TRBJ1-3, with D unclear. Between the trimmed V and J ends, which lost 6 bases and 0 bases, there was a span of 6 bases. The CDR3 consists of 13 residues. Germline lookup yields CDR1 SNHLY and CDR2 FYNNEI.

The table lists this clone with a few counts. The V gene is TRBV5-1, the J gene TRBJ1-2; D gene unclear. The germline gives CDR1 SGHRS, CDR2 YFSETQ. The CDR3 length is 14 residues. V dropped 3 bases and J dropped 3 bases, with 12 bases sitting between them. The DNA of the CDR3 is TGCGCCAGCAGCTCAACTGGCCAGGACTATGGCTACACCTTC. It specifies CASSSTGQDYGYTF.

The chain combines TRBV14 with TRBJ2-7, with 9 bases matching TRBD1. The CDR3 is 13 residues long. V was pared by 6 bases and J by 3 bases, with 3 bases of the junction left unmatched. CDR1 is SGHDN, CDR2 FVKESK, per germline. The CDR3 is CASSRQGGYEQYF. The CDR3 coding sequence is TGTGCCAGCAGTCGACAGGGGGGCTACGAGCAGTACTTC.

Notes on this clone: The same CDR3 is also encoded by other DNA sequences in this sample. V usage is TRBV5-1 and J usage is TRBJ2-2, with 9 bases identical to TRBD2. CDR3 size: 16 residues. Unmatched junction bases numbered 3, after V lost 0 bases and J lost 3 bases. The germline CDR1 and CDR2 sequences are SGHRS and YFSETQ. The CDR3 region has the DNA TGCGCCAGCAGCTTGGCGGCGGGAGGGGACACCGGGGAGCTGTTTTTT. Its protein product is CASSLAAGGDTGELFF.

This rearrangement joins TRBV27 to TRBJ2-4; 7 bases fit TRBD1. Losses at the gene ends were 2 bases for V and 8 bases for J; bases not matched to a gene: 9. CDR1 is MNHEY and CDR2 is SMNVEV in the germline V gene (reference sequence). The CDR3 extends over 15 amino acids. The CDR3 DNA reads as TGTGCCAGCAGTTTAACAGGGGCCCCAGGGTACATTCAGTACTTC. This translates into CASSLTGAPGYIQYF.

The chain couples TRBV11-2 to TRBJ2-1; tentative D call: TRBD2 (5 bases). The germline V gene has CDR1 SGHAT and CDR2 FQNNGV. Deletions cut 5 bases from V and 4 bases from J, with 15 bases between. This CDR3 is built from 15 residues. Here the CDR3 reads CASSPGSSRYNEQFF. CDR3 DNA: TGTGCCAGCAGCCCGGGGAGCAGCCGATACAATGAGCAGTTCTTC.

This chain joins TRBV28 and TRBJ1-6; D is uncertain. The CDR3 loop spans 15 amino acids. Trimming left V 3 bases short and J 6 bases short, with 12 bases between. CDR1 is MDHEN and CDR2 is SYDVKM in the germline V gene. CDR3 sequence: CASSLGRTVNSPLHF. The CDR3 DNA follows: TGTGCCAGCAGTTTGGGCCGGACGGTTAATTCACCCCTCCACTTT.

In nucleotides, the CDR3 is TGTGCCAGCAGTGAAGCGCTTGGGGGAGTGGATACGCAGTATTTT. Its protein product is CASSEALGGVDTQYF. The rearrangement uses TRBV2 and TRBJ2-3, with D perhaps being TRBD1 or TRBD2 (5 bases each). Per germline, CDR1 SNHLY and CDR2 FYNNEI. The CDR3 runs to 15 residues. V was clipped by 0 bases and J by 6 bases, with 13 bases between them.

This clone came up once. The chain is built from TRBV5-1 and TRBJ2-7, with a weak D call TRBD1 (5 bases). The V gene lost 4 bases and the J gene lost 0 bases, with 11 bases spanning the gap. The CDR3 contains 14 residues. The germline CDR1 and CDR2 sequences are SGHRS and YFSETQ. The CDR3 DNA is TGCGCCAGCAGCCCCGGACAAGCCTCCTACGAGCAGTACTTC. It codes for CASSPGQASYEQYF.

This clone was seen a handful of times. This may be a read error, as it is one base from a much larger clone. This specimen includes other DNA sequences encoding the same CDR3. This chain links TRBV11-3 with TRBJ2-2; D unresolved. This CDR3 is 12 amino acids long. Between the trimmed V and J ends, which lost 5 bases and 1 base, there was a span of 2 bases. CDR1 and CDR2 (germline): SGHNT, YENEEA. The chain's CDR3 is CASSLNTGELFF. CDR3 DNA: TGTGCCAGCAGCCTGAACACCGGGGAGCTGTTTTTT. The variable domain in full, completed from reference TRBV11-3 and TRBJ2-2, reads EAGVVQSPRYKIIEKKQPVAFWCNPISGHNTLYWYLQNLGQGPELLIRYENEEAVDDSQLPKDRFSAERLKGVDSTLKIQPAELGDSAVYLCASSLNTGELFFGEGSRLTVL.

V and J are TRBV30 and TRBJ2-7; 10 positions match TRBD1. Germline CDR1 is GTSNPN and CDR2 is SVGIG (reference sequence). This CDR3 comprises 15 residues. V dropped 0 bases and J dropped 3; count of bases not matched to a gene: 5. The chain's CDR3 is CAWSVPGQGFYEQYF. CDR3 DNA: TGTGCCTGGAGTGTGCCGGGACAGGGGTTCTACGAGCAGTACTTC.

This clone was counted a few times. The chain links TRBV7-3 to TRBJ1-1; D might be TRBD1 (6 bases). Germline V gene lookup returns CDR1 SGHTA and CDR2 FQGTGA. The CDR3 spans 14 residues. V lost 2 bases and J lost 1, with 8 bases in between. The chain's CDR3 is CASSLDRSNTEAFF. CDR3 nucleotides: TGTGCCAGCAGCTTAGACAGGTCGAACACTGAAGCTTTCTTT.

This clone appeared a few times. Distinct nucleotide sequences in the sample also encode this CDR3. This rearrangement joins TRBV6-1 to TRBJ1-2; a possible D gene is TRBD1 (5 bases). V gave up 0 bases and J gave up 4 bases, with 6 bases separating them. The CDR3 spans 13 residues. Germline V CDR1 and CDR2: MNHNS, SASEGT. CDR3 sequence (DNA): TGTGCCAGCAGTGAAGCCGGGACCTATGGCTACACCTTC. Its translation is CASSEAGTYGYTF.

This chain connects TRBV4-2 to TRBJ2-1; 10 nucleotides match TRBD1. The CDR3 has 15 residues. The V segment lost 4 bases and the J segment 5 bases; nucleotides outside the gene matches: 5. CDR1 LGHNA and CDR2 YNFKEQ come from the germline V gene. The CDR3 sequence is CASSRDRGRDNEQFF. CDR3 nucleotide sequence: TGTGCCAGCAGCCGCGACAGGGGGCGAGACAATGAGCAGTTCTTC.

About this clone itself: Other DNA sequences of this sample code for an identical CDR3. The chain employs TRBV11-2 and TRBJ1-5; D not certain. CDR1 and CDR2 from the germline V gene are SGHAT and FQNNGV. The germline V and J ends were trimmed by 2 bases and 3 bases, with 8 bases remaining between them. This CDR3 has 14 amino acids. CDR3 bases: TGTGCCAGCAGCTTAACTGGGTCCAATCAGCCCCAGCATTTT. As protein: CASSLTGSNQPQHF.

This clone was observed a single time. J is TRBJ2-1 and V is TRBV6-1; no reliable D call. V dropped 4 bases and J dropped 5 bases, with 6 bases sitting between them. Per germline, CDR1 MNHNS and CDR2 SASEGT. CDR3 size: 12 residues. The CDR3 nucleotides are TGTGCCAGCAGTGGGGCTAACAATGAGCAGTTCTTC. This sequence encodes CASSGANNEQFF.

V usage is TRBV11-2 and J usage is TRBJ2-3; perhaps TRBD1 as D (6 bases). CDR1 is SGHAT and CDR2 is FQNNGV in the germline V gene. The V end lost 5 bases, the J end lost 0 bases, and 9 bases lay between the germline ends. The CDR3 totals 14 residues. The CDR3 reads CASSAQGSTDTQYF. The CDR3 DNA reads TGTGCCAGCAGCGCCCAGGGGAGCACAGATACGCAGTATTTT.

V is TRBV27 and J is TRBJ2-7; D is unresolved. This CDR3 region has 14 residues. The germline V gene has CDR1 MNHEY and CDR2 SMNVEV (reference sequence). V was clipped by 6 bases and J by 1 base, with 13 bases between them. CDR3 nucleotide sequence: TGTGCCAGCAGAGGGTACGGCTCGTCCTACGAGCAGTACTTC. Encoded protein: CASRGYGSSYEQYF.

The chain recombines TRBV15 with TRBJ2-5, with 8 bases that match TRBD2. The CDR3 sequence is 14 residues long. From germline, CDR1 is LNHNV and CDR2 YYDKDF (reference sequence). The J segment lost 5 bases and the V segment lost 5 bases, leaving 7 bases of the junction unmatched. In DNA form, the CDR3 reads TGTGCCACCAGCCGCGGGGGGATGGAGGAGACCCAGTACTTC. Translation: CATSRGGMEETQYF.

The chain links TRBV28 to TRBJ2-1; TRBD1 aligns across 9 bases. J lost 5 bases, V lost 8 bases, and 7 bases had no gene match. The CDR3 extends over 14 amino acids. Germline V gene lookup returns CDR1 MDHEN and CDR2 SYDVKM. As DNA, the CDR3 is TGTGCCAGCCTCCCCGGGACAGGGAACAATGAGCAGTTCTTC. Protein product: CASLPGTGNNEQFF.

This clone was detected only a few times. The genes are TRBV10-3 and TRBJ2-7; 9 positions agree with TRBD2. V lost 3 bases and J lost 5; bases outside the gene matches: 5. CDR3 size: 14 residues. In germline, CDR1 is ENHRY, CDR2 SYGVKD. CDR3 DNA: TGTGCCATCAGTGATGAGCGGGAGGCCCACGAGCAGTACTTC. It is translated as CAISDEREAHEQYF.

The table lists this clone with a few counts. The V and J genes are TRBV6-1 and TRBJ2-7; the D gene is possibly TRBD1 (6 bases). CDR1 is MNHNS and CDR2 is SASEGT in the germline V gene. The V end lost 5 bases, the J end lost 0 bases, and 14 bases lay between the germline ends. The CDR3 covers 15 residues. CDR3 region: CASSNLYRASYEQYF. In DNA form, the CDR3 reads TGTGCCAGCAGTAACTTGTACAGGGCCTCCTACGAGCAGTACTTC.

The chain combines TRBV30 with TRBJ2-4; D possibly corresponds to TRBD1 (5 bases). Germline CDR1 and CDR2: GTSNPN and SVGIG (reference sequence). The CDR3 totals 11 residues. With 3 bases removed from V and 5 bases from J, the gap between germline ends came to 5 bases. CDR3 protein: CAWRTENIQYF. The CDR3 nucleotides are TGTGCCTGGAGGACAGAAAACATTCAGTACTTC.

This clone was seen just once. The CDR3 here is CASSRTSGSVNEQFF. The CDR3 coding sequence is TGTGCCAGCAGTCGGACTAGCGGGTCCGTAAATGAGCAGTTCTTC. The chain combines TRBV6-1 with TRBJ2-1; the match to TRBD2 covers 11 bases. The V gene end was trimmed by 5 bases and the J gene end by 7 bases; junction bases not matched to a gene: 7. The CDR3 length is 15 residues. The germline CDR1 and CDR2 sequences are MNHNS and SASEGT.

This rearrangement joins TRBV6-5 to TRBJ2-1, with D possibly being TRBD2 (6 bases). This CDR3 is 16 amino acids long. V dropped 0 bases and J dropped 3 bases, with 12 bases sitting between them. CDR1 MNHEY and CDR2 SVGAGI come from the germline V gene. CDR3: CASSYSILALYNEQFF. CDR3 DNA sequence: TGTGCCAGCAGTTACTCGATACTAGCTCTCTACAATGAGCAGTTCTTC.

The V and J genes are TRBV6-4 and TRBJ2-3; 10 bases match TRBD2. Looked up from germline, CDR1 is MRHNA and CDR2 is SNTAGT. Unmatched junction bases numbered 5, after V lost 6 bases and J lost 5 bases. The length of the CDR3 is 14 residues. Written as DNA, the CDR3 is TGTGCCAGCAGCCTAGCGGGAGTTAAAGATACGCAGTATTTT. It encodes CASSLAGVKDTQYF.

To note about this clone: A far more abundant clone sits one base away, making this likely a read error. The V gene is TRBV5-1, the J gene TRBJ2-3; D gene uncertain. This CDR3 has 12 residues. The V and J ends lost 3 bases and 2 bases respectively, with 4 bases between them. Germline V gene lookup returns CDR1 SGHRS and CDR2 YFSETQ. The CDR3 protein is CASSSDTDTQYF. DNA for the CDR3: TGCGCCAGCAGCTCGGACACAGATACGCAGTATTTT. Filled out from reference TRBV5-1 and TRBJ2-3, the complete variable domain reads KAGVTQTPRYLIKTRGQQVTLSCSPISGHRSVSWYQQTPGQGLQFLFEYFSETQRNKGNFPGRFSGRQFSNSRSEMNVSTLELGDSALYLCASSSDTDTQYFGPGTRLTVL.

The J gene is TRBJ2-3, the V gene TRBV10-2; a weak D match, TRBD2 (5 bases). CDR1 and CDR2 (germline): WSHSY, SAAADI. The CDR3 contains 15 residues. V lost 7 bases and J lost 6, with 20 bases in between. The CDR3 DNA follows: TGCGCCAGCACCCCGGGATCCCTTGGCTTGGATACGCAGTATTTT. Its protein is CASTPGSLGLDTQYF.